The rows below give T cell receptor beta chains drawn from one sample of a study of cytomegalovirus exposure and HLA in healthy donors. Libraries were prepared by immunoSEQ multiplex PCR; TCRdb keeps only in-frame clonotypes and omits some of them. The table has 150,000 to 200,000 clones, about 80% seen once. The sequenced sample was PBMCs. The source of these receptors is a woman aged 45-65 years in good health and CMV-seronegative. The conserved cysteine and the conserved F or W are not part of the CDR3 here.

cdr3_aa v_call
ASSVGGKSSYEQY TRBV5-1
ASSEPGLEETQY TRBV25-1
ASSIGLDRGVQY TRBV19
ASSVTGGGGAF TRBV7-8
ASSSTTGVGGYT TRBV6-5
ASSFVGVSYEQY TRBV28
ASSPIRLKGALPSPLH TRBV18
ASSRQGGSSGNTIY TRBV18
ASSQDRGGGTDTQY TRBV4-2
ASSHGTGEEQY TRBV5-1
ASSLTVDTQY TRBV5-1
ASSKGGQPYEQY TRBV21-1
ASNPDSGNQPQH TRBV19
ASTKGGTDTQY TRBV9
ASSPEASGGADTQY TRBV27
ASSPRLRGQGAYEQY TRBV7-9
ASISPSSYNEQF TRBV2
ASKSGQGMNEKLF TRBV6-1
ASSPRQDLSYNEQF TRBV18
ASSPTAVGSGYT TRBV7-2
ASRSTGGDEKLF TRBV7-8
ASSPRTGGGEQY TRBV5-1
ASSLEQGSSGNTIY TRBV7-6
ASSESRGQETQY TRBV10-1
ASRKSSGTGDYYGYT TRBV28
ASSARQGAETQY TRBV9
ASSLMQGRDSGNTIY TRBV5-1
ASSLGRVGEKLF TRBV27
ASSQDIYTDTQY TRBV4-3
ASRLVGSNKQY TRBV5-1
ASSSTTSGGHNEQF TRBV19
ASSSNLGGSTNEKLF TRBV7-8
ASSLRGQGAGNEKLF TRBV28
ASNRQGLRGYT TRBV6-1
ATGQIATNEKLF TRBV10-3
ASSHAGGGSTGYT TRBV4-1
ASSARQGDPF TRBV7-2
SVEQTGGVYGYT TRBV29-1
ASSPTGGQGGEKLF TRBV4-1
SAGQGLGREQF TRBV29-1
ASSSLGQPESVGYT TRBV28
ASSLWDSLNSPLH TRBV2